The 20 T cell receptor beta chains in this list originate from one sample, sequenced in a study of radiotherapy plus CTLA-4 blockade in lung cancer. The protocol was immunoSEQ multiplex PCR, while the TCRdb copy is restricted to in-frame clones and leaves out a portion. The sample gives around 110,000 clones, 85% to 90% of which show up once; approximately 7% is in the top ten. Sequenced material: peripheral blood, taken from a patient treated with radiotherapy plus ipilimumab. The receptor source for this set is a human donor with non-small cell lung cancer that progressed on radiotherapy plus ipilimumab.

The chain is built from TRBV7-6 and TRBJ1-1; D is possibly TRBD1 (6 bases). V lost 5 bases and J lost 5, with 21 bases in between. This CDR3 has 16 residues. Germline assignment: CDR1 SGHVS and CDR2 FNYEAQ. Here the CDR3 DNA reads TGTGCCAGCAGCCTAAAGGACAGTATTTCGGGGACTGAAGCTTTCTTT. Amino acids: CASSLKDSISGTEAFF.

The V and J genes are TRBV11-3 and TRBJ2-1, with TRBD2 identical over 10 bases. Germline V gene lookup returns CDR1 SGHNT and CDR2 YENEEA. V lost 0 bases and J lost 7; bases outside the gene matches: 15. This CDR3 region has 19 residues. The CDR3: CASSLDRSGRALGRNEQFF. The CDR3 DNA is TGTGCCAGCAGCTTAGATCGGAGCGGGAGGGCCCTGGGTAGGAATGAGCAGTTCTTC.

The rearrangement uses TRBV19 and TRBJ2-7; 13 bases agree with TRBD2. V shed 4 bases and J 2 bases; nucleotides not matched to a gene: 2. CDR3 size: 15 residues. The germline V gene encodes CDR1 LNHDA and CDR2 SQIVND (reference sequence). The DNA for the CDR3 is TGTGCCAGTAGTAGGACTAGCGGGAGCCCCTACGAGCAGTACTTC. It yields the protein CASSRTSGSPYEQYF. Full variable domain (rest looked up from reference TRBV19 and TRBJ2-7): DGGITQSPKYLFRKEGQNVTLSCEQNLNHDAMYWYRQDPGQGLRLIYYSQIVNDFQKGDIAEGYSVSREKKESFPLTVTSAQKNPTAFYLCASSRTSGSPYEQYFGPGTRLTVT.

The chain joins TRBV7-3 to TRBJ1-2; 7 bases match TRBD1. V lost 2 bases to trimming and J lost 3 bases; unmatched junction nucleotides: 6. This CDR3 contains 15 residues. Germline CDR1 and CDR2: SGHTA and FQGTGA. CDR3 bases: TGTGCCAGCAGCTTAGGTCCAGGGGGATACTATGGCTACACCTTC. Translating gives CASSLGPGGYYGYTF. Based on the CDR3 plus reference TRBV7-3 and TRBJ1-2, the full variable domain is GAGVSQTPSNKVTEKGKYVELRCDPISGHTALYWYRQSLGQGPEFLIYFQGTGAADDSGLPNDRFFAVRPEGSVSTLKIQRTERGDSAVYLCASSLGPGGYYGYTFGSGTRLTVV.

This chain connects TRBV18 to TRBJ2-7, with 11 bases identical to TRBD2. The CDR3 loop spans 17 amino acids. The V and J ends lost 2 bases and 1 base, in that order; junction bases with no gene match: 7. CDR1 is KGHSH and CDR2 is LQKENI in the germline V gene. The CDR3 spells CASSPSTGLAASYEQYF. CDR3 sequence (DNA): TGTGCCAGCTCACCATCTACGGGACTAGCGGCTTCCTACGAGCAGTACTTC.

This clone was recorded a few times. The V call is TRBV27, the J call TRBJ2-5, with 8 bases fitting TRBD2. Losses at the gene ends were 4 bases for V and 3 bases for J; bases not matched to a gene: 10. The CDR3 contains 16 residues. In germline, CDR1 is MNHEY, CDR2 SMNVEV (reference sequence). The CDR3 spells CASSSRSGSFEETQYF. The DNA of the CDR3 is TGTGCCAGCAGTTCAAGAAGCGGGAGCTTCGAAGAGACCCAGTACTTC.

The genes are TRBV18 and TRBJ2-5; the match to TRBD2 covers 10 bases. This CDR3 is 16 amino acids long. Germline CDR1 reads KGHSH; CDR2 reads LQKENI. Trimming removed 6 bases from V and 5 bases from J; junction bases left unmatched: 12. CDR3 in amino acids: CASSPIPSGRGETQYF. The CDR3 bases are TGTGCCAGCTCCCCCATACCTAGCGGGAGAGGTGAGACCCAGTACTTC.

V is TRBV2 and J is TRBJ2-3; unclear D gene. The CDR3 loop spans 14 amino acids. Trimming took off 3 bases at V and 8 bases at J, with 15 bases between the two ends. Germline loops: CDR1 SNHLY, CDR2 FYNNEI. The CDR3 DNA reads TGTGCCAGCAGTGAGGTGCGCTCCCCGGGTACGCAGTATTTT. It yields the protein CASSEVRSPGTQYF.

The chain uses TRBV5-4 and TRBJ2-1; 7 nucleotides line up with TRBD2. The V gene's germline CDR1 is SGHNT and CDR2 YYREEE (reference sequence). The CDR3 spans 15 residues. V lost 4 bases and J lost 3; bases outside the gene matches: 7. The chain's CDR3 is CASSKETSSYNEQFF. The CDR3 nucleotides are TGTGCCAGCAGCAAGGAGACTAGCAGCTACAATGAGCAGTTCTTC.

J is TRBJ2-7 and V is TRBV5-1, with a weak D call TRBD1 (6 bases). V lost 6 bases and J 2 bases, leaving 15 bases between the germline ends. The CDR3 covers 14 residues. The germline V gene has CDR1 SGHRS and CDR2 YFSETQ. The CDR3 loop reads CASTKGDLPYEQYF. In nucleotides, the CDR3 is TGCGCCAGCACCAAGGGGGACCTACCCTACGAGCAGTACTTC.

The CDR3 loop is CASSQRLAGVYEQFF. In DNA, the CDR3 is TGCGCCAGCAGCCAACGACTAGCGGGAGTTTATGAGCAGTTCTTC. J is TRBJ2-1 and V is TRBV4-1, with 12 bases aligning to TRBD2. The J segment lost 8 bases and the V segment lost 2 bases, leaving 4 bases of the junction unmatched. This CDR3 is 15 amino acids long. Germline V lookup: CDR1 MGHRA, CDR2 YSYEKL.

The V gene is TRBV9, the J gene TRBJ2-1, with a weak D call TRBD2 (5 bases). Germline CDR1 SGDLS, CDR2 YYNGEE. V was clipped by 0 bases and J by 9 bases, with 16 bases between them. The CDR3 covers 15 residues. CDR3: CASSVVSSPEGEQFF. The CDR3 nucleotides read TGTGCCAGCAGCGTAGTTTCTAGTCCAGAGGGTGAGCAGTTCTTC.

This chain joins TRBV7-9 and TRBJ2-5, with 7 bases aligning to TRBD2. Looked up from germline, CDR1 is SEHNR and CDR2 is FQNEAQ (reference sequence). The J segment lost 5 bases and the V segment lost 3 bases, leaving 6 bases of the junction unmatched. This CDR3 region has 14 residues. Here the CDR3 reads CASSFSAGGETQYF. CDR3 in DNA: TGTGCCAGCAGCTTCAGCGCCGGGGGGGAGACCCAGTACTTC.

CDR3 bases: TGCGCCAGCAGAGGGGGGACCAACTATGGCTACACCTTC. Encoded protein: CASRGGTNYGYTF. The chain carries TRBV10-2 and TRBJ1-2, with D maybe TRBD1 (6 bases). Germline V gene data show CDR1 as WSHSY and CDR2 as SAAADI. CDR3 length: 13 amino acids. Between the trimmed V and J ends, which lost 6 bases and 2 bases, there was a span of 10 bases.

This CDR3 reads CASGDRSKEKLFF. In DNA, the CDR3 is TGTGCCAGCGGGGACAGGTCAAAGGAAAAACTGTTTTTT. The chain joins TRBV19 to TRBJ1-4; 8 positions agree with TRBD1. The CDR3 loop spans 13 amino acids. Per the germline V gene, CDR1 is LNHDA and CDR2 is SQIVND (reference sequence). The V gene end was trimmed by 9 bases and the J gene end by 8 bases; junction bases not matched to a gene: 8.

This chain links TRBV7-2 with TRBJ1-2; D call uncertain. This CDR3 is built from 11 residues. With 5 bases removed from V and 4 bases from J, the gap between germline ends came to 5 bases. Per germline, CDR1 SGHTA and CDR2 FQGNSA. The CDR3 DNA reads TGTGCCAGCAGCCAGCCCTATGGCTACACCTTC. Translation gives CASSQPYGYTF.

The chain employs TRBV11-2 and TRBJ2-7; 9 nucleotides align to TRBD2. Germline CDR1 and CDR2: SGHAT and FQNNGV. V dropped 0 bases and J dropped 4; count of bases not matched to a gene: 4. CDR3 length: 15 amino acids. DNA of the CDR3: TGTGCCAGCAGCTTAGACGGGACTAGCAGTTACGAGCAGTACTTC. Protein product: CASSLDGTSSYEQYF.

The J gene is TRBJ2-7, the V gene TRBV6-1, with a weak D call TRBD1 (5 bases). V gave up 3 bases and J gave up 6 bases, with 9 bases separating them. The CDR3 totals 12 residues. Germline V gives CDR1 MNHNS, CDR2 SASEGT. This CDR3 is CASSEVGREQYF. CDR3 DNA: TGTGCCAGCAGTGAGGTGGGGCGCGAGCAGTACTTC.

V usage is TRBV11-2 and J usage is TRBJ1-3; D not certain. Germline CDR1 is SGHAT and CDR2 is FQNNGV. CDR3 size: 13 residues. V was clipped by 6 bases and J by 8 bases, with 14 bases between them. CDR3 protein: CASSRGVPHTIYF. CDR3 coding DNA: TGTGCCAGCAGTCGTGGGGTCCCCCACACCATATATTTT.

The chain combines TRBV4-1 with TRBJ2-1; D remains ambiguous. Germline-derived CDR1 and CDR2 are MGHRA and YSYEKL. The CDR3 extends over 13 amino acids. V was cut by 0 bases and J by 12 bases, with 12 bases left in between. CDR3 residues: CASSQESSGRQFF. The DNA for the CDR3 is TGCGCCAGCAGCCAAGAGTCGTCCGGGCGGCAGTTCTTC.